A single sample is the source of the 23 T cell receptor beta chains below, sequenced in a study of T-cell reconstitution after alpha-beta-depleted transplantation in children. Construction of the TCRbeta library involved unique molecular identifiers. A single record per CDR3 protein comes from TCRdb applying MiXCR to the PCR reads. The table has about 600,000 distinct CDR3 sequences, approximately 22% seen once. The input for sequencing was PBMCs, mostly from graft donor cells, taken 360 days after TCRalphabeta/CD19-depleted stem cell transplant. The receptors were sampled from a boy under three years old who had a stem cell transplant for acute myeloid leukemia, so the T cells may come from the graft donor.

This clonotype was seen only a few times. The rearrangement joins TRBV11-2 to TRBJ2-5; 8 bases fit TRBD1. Germline V gene lookup returns CDR1 SGHAT and CDR2 FQNNGV. The trim removed 5 bases at V and 5 bases at J, leaving 10 bases unmatched. The CDR3 length is 15 residues. The CDR3 region is CASSTPGQGRETQYF. CDR3 nucleotide sequence: TGTGCCAGCAGCACGCCAGGACAGGGTCGGGAGACCCAGTACTTC.

The CDR3 protein is CATNTHSGNTEAFF. CDR3 nucleotide sequence: TGTGCCACCAACACTCATTCGGGGAACACTGAAGCTTTCTTT. The chain combines TRBV10-3 with TRBJ1-1; D gene ambiguous. Per the germline V gene, CDR1 is ENHRY and CDR2 is SYGVKD. V shed 10 bases and J shed 1 base, with 16 bases lying between them. This CDR3 spans 14 amino acids.

This clonotype was seen ten or more times. The rearrangement joins TRBV15 to TRBJ2-2; 16 bases map to TRBD2. The CDR3 has 16 residues. After removal of 3 bases from V and 9 bases from J, the junction contained 4 bases not matched to a gene. Germline V CDR1 and CDR2: LNHNV, YYDKDF (reference sequence). The CDR3 region is CATSSGTSGGARELFF. CDR3 DNA: TGTGCCACCAGCAGCGGGACTAGCGGGGGGGCCCGGGAGCTGTTTTTT.

As concerns this clonotype: This may be a read error: a much more frequent sequence differs by one nucleotide. Because it lacks the conserved phenylalanine or tryptophan at the end, this CDR3 is likely a read error. The J gene is TRBJ1-4, the V gene TRBV12-3 or TRBV12-4; 10 bases align to TRBD1. Unmatched junction bases numbered 10, after V lost 8 bases and J lost 4 bases. The CDR3 runs to 16 residues. This CDR3 reads CASGTDRGQFNEKLFC. The CDR3 DNA is TGTGCCAGCGGGACTGACAGGGGGCAGTTTAATGAAAAACTGTTTTGT.

This clonotype occurred a few times. The chain recombines TRBV7-2 with TRBJ1-5; D is unclear. With 2 bases removed from V and 7 bases from J, the gap between germline ends came to 9 bases. The germline V gene encodes CDR1 SGHTA and CDR2 FQGNSA. The CDR3 totals 13 residues. CDR3 sequence: CASSLQGQQPQHF. DNA of the CDR3: TGTGCCAGCAGCTTACAAGGCCAGCAGCCCCAGCATTTT.

In its sample, this clonotype was seen many times. The chain carries TRBV2 and TRBJ2-2; TRBD1 matches at 8 bases. The germline V gene has CDR1 SNHLY and CDR2 FYNNEI. V shed 3 bases, J shed 3 bases, and the junction held 3 bases outside the gene matches. The CDR3 extends over 15 amino acids. CDR3 protein: CASSETGADTGELFF. In DNA form, the CDR3 reads TGTGCCAGCAGTGAGACAGGGGCGGACACCGGGGAGCTGTTTTTT.

Ten or more counts support this clonotype. The rearrangement joins TRBV20-1 to TRBJ2-7; 7 positions match TRBD1. The CDR3 runs to 13 residues. V shed 6 bases, J shed 3 bases, and the junction held 8 bases outside the gene matches. Germline CDR1 reads DFQATT; CDR2 reads SNEGSKA (reference sequence). The CDR3 loop is CSALRDSSYEQYV. The CDR3 bases are TGCAGTGCGCTCAGGGACAGCAGCTACGAGCAGTACGTC.

This clonotype showed up many times. The J gene is TRBJ2-7, the V gene TRBV12-3 or TRBV12-4, with 9 nucleotides matching TRBD1. J was trimmed by 2 bases and V by 3 bases; bases with no gene match: 5. The CDR3 contains 15 residues. This CDR3 reads CASSFGTGFTYEQYF. CDR3 nucleotide sequence: TGTGCCAGCAGTTTCGGGACAGGGTTCACCTACGAGCAGTACTTC.

The sample holds many counts of this clonotype. J is TRBJ1-1 and V is TRBV12-3 or TRBV12-4; D might be TRBD1 (5 bases). The germline V and J ends were trimmed by 6 bases and 3 bases, with 14 bases remaining between them. The CDR3 contains 14 residues. CDR3 nucleotides: TGTGCCAGCAGACGGCGGGGCGCCGACACTGAAGCTTTCTTT. This encodes CASRRRGADTEAFF.

This clonotype was recorded many times. The V gene is TRBV20-1, the J gene TRBJ1-6; 11 bases match TRBD1. The CDR3 spans 14 residues. Trimming cost V 1 base and J 9 bases; bases outside gene matches: 2. CDR1 and CDR2 from the germline V gene are DFQATT and SNEGSKA (reference sequence). The CDR3 coding sequence is TGCAGTGCTAGAGGGACAGGGGGCACTTCACCCCTCCACTTT. As protein: CSARGTGGTSPLHF.

The sample holds many counts of this clonotype. The V gene is TRBV20-1, the J gene TRBJ2-1; TRBD2 is a possible D gene (7 bases). CDR3 length equals 14 residues. Per germline, CDR1 DFQATT and CDR2 SNEGSKA (reference sequence). Trimming cost V 8 bases and J 8 bases, with 22 bases left between them. The CDR3 spells CSPKGGTGVDEQFF. As DNA, the CDR3 is TGCAGTCCCAAGGGGGGGACCGGGGTGGATGAGCAGTTCTTC.

This chain joins TRBV12-3 or TRBV12-4 and TRBJ2-3, with 8 bases fitting TRBD2. The CDR3 loop spans 13 amino acids. With V trimmed by 8 bases and J by 11 bases, 12 bases remained unmatched. The CDR3 DNA reads as TGTGCCAGCCGAAAAGCGGGGGCCCTTAAGCAGTATTTT. Amino acids: CASRKAGALKQYF.

This clonotype was observed a handful of times. V and J are TRBV28 and TRBJ2-3, with TRBD2 identical over 11 bases. The CDR3 spans 15 residues. V shed 6 bases and J 2 bases; nucleotides not matched to a gene: 4. Germline assignment: CDR1 MDHEN and CDR2 SYDVKM. The CDR3 sequence: CASRGLAAYTDTQYF. For the CDR3, the DNA is TGTGCCAGCAGGGGACTAGCGGCTTACACAGATACGCAGTATTTT.

In this sample, this clonotype turned up a few times. J is TRBJ1-3 and V is TRBV4-2; a weak D match, TRBD1 (6 bases). CDR3 length equals 17 residues. Trimming took 4 bases from V and 0 from J, leaving 16 bases between them. Germline values: CDR1 LGHNA, CDR2 YNFKEQ. CDR3 region: CASSLPRDTSSGNTIYF. The CDR3 DNA is TGTGCCAGCAGCCTTCCCCGGGACACAAGCTCTGGAAACACCATATATTTT.

V gene TRBV15 combines with J gene TRBJ1-5, with D maybe TRBD1 (5 bases). The germline CDR1 and CDR2 sequences are LNHNV and YYDKDF (reference sequence). Trimming took 5 bases from V and 5 from J, leaving 10 bases between them. This CDR3 is 13 amino acids long. In nucleotides, the CDR3 is TGTGCCACCAGCGGGGGGTGGGATCAGCCCCAGCATTTT. Protein: CATSGGWDQPQHF.

This clonotype was observed at least ten times. The V gene is TRBV6-5, the J gene TRBJ2-1; D is ambiguous. V gave up 6 bases and J gave up 4 bases, with 16 bases separating them. This CDR3 contains 15 residues. The germline gives CDR1 MNHEY, CDR2 SVGAGI. CDR3 protein: CASSYLPLGYNEQFF. CDR3 nucleotide sequence: TGTGCCAGCAGCTACCTACCATTGGGGTACAATGAGCAGTTCTTC.

This clonotype was observed a handful of times. The chain uses TRBV5-1 and TRBJ2-3; unclear D gene. The germline V gene has CDR1 SGHRS and CDR2 YFSETQ. The CDR3 runs to 16 residues. V was cut by 1 base and J by 5 bases, with 17 bases left in between. The CDR3 region has the DNA TGCGCCAGCAGCTTGTTGGGCCATACATCGGAAGATACGCAGTATTTT. It translates to CASSLLGHTSEDTQYF.

The genes are TRBV20-1 and TRBJ1-6; D gene unclear. This CDR3 has 18 amino acids. Germline CDR1 reads DFQATT; CDR2 reads SNEGSKA (reference sequence). V lost 1 base and J lost 2, with 18 bases in between. Here the CDR3 reads CSARGRLLSYPYNSPLHF. The DNA for the CDR3 is TGCAGTGCTAGAGGGAGACTTCTCAGTTATCCCTATAATTCACCCCTCCACTTT.

This clonotype has a count of ten or more. The J gene is TRBJ2-7, the V gene TRBV20-1; TRBD1 agrees at 7 bases. CDR3 length: 12 amino acids. The V gene end was trimmed by 6 bases and the J gene end by 6 bases; junction bases not matched to a gene: 8. The germline V gene encodes CDR1 DFQATT and CDR2 SNEGSKA (reference sequence). CDR3 sequence: CSARQGTGEQYV. The CDR3 nucleotides are TGCAGTGCGAGACAGGGAACGGGCGAGCAGTACGTC.

This clonotype has at least ten counts. The chain uses TRBV19 and TRBJ2-1, with D possibly matching TRBD1 (5 bases). Germline V gives CDR1 LNHDA, CDR2 SQIVND (reference sequence). This CDR3 contains 15 residues. The V end was cut by 1 base, the J end by 4 bases, with 11 bases between. CDR3 in amino acids: CASSIVRVPYNEQFF. In DNA form, the CDR3 reads TGTGCCAGTAGTATAGTCAGGGTTCCTTACAATGAGCAGTTCTTC.

The V call is TRBV20-1, the J call TRBJ2-3; no clear D gene. Trimming took 2 bases from V and 4 from J, leaving 4 bases between them. The germline gives CDR1 DFQATT, CDR2 SNEGSKA (reference sequence). The CDR3 runs to 11 residues. The CDR3 loop is CSARFPDTQYF. In DNA, the CDR3 is TGCAGTGCTAGATTTCCAGATACGCAGTATTTT.

This clonotype has just a few counts. V gene TRBV15 combines with J gene TRBJ2-7; tentatively, D is TRBD1 (6 bases). CDR3 length: 13 amino acids. The V end lost 4 bases, the J end lost 3 bases, and 10 bases lay between the germline ends. Germline V lookup: CDR1 LNHNV, CDR2 YYDKDF (reference sequence). As DNA, the CDR3 is TGTGCCACCAGCACAGGGGAAGACTACGAGCAGTACGTC. This codes for CATSTGEDYEQYV.

The V and J genes are TRBV29-1 and TRBJ2-3, with TRBD2 matching over 10 bases. V dropped 7 bases and J dropped 7; count of bases not matched to a gene: 11. Germline V gives CDR1 SQVTM, CDR2 ANQGSEA. This CDR3 comprises 14 residues. The CDR3 here is CSGTLAGGGNTQYF. The DNA for the CDR3 is TGCAGCGGCACCTTAGCGGGGGGAGGAAATACGCAGTATTTT.